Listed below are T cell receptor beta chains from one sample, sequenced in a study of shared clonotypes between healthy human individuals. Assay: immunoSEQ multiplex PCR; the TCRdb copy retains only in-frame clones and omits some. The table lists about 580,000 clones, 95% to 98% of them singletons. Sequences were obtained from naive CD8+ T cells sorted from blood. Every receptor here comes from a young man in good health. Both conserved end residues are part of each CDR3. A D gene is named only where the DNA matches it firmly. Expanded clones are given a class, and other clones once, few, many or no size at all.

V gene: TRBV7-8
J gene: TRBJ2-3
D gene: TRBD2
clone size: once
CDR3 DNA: TGTGCCAGCAGCTTAGAGCCCTGGACTAGCGGGAGTTTATTGGGTACGCAGTATTTT
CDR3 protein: CASSLEPWTSGSLLGTQYF

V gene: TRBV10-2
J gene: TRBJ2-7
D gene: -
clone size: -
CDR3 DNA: TGCGCCAGCAGTGAGCCTCTGGGGGGTTCGAGGGGCTCCTACGAGCAGTACTTC
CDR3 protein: CASSEPLGGSRGSYEQYF

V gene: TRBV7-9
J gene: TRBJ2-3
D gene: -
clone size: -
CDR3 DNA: TGTGCCAGCAGCCCAGAGCCGGGCCGTAGCACAGATACGCAGTATTTT
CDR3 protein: CASSPEPGRSTDTQYF

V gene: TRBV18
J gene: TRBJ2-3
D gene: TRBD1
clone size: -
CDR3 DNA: TGTGCCAGCTCACCACCGGGAAGGGGGCTGATGACAGATACGCAGTATTTT
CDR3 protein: CASSPPGRGLMTDTQYF

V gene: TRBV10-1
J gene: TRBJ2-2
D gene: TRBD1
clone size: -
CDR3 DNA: TGCGCCAGCAGCCCTCGGGACAGGAGACCCGGGGAGCTGTTTTTT
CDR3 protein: CASSPRDRRPGELFF

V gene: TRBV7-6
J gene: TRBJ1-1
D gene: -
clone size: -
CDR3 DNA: TGTGCCAGCAGCGAATCGGGTGTGACTGAAGCTTTCTTT
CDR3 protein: CASSESGVTEAFF

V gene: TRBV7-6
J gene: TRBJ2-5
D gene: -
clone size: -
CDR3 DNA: TGTGCCAGCAGCCCCCTAGGAGAGACCCAGTACTTC
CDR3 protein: CASSPLGETQYF

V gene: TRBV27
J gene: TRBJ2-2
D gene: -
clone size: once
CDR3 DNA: TGTGCCAGCACCGGGGACGAAAACACCGGGGAGCTGTTTTTT
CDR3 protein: CASTGDENTGELFF

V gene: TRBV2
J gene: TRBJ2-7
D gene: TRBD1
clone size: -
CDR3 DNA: TGTGCCAGCAGCTTAGGGACAGGCAACTCCTACGAGCAGTACTTC
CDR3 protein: CASSLGTGNSYEQYF

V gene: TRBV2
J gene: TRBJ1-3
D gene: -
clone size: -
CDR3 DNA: TGTGCCAGCAGTGAACTGCTCTCTGGAAACACCATATATTTT
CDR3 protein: CASSELLSGNTIYF

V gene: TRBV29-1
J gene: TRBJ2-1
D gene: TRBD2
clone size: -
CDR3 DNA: TGCAGCGTCCATGGGCTAGCGGGAGGGCTCTCCTACAATGAGCAGTTCTTC
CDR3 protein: CSVHGLAGGLSYNEQFF

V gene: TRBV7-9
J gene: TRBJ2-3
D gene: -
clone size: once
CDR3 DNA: TGTGCCAGCAGCCCCTCCCCCGATACGCAGTATTTT
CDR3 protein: CASSPSPDTQYF

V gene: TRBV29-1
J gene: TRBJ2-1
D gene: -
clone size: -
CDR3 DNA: TGCAGCGTCCTGGGGGAGACAGGTACGAATGAGCAGTTCTTC
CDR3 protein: CSVLGETGTNEQFF

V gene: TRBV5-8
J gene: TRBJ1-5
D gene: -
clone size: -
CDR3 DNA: TGTGCCAGCAGCTCCAGGGGAAATAGCAATCAGCCCCAGCATTTT
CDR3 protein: CASSSRGNSNQPQHF

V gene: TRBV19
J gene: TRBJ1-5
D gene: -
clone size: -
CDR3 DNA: TGTGCCAGTAACGGGGAGGCAGAGTCTTATAGCAATCAGCCCCAGCATTTT
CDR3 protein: CASNGEAESYSNQPQHF

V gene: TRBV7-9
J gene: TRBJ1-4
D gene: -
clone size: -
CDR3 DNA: TGTGCCAGCAGCCCCCCGGGGGTTGCAACTAATGAAAAACTGTTTTTT
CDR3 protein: CASSPPGVATNEKLFF

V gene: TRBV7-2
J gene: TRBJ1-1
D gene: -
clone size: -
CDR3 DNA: TGTGCCAGCAATAAAGTTATGAACACTGAAGCTTTCTTT
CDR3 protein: CASNKVMNTEAFF

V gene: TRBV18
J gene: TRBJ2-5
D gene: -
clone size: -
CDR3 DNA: TGTGCCAGCTCACCAAATAAGCAGACCCAGTACTTC
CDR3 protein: CASSPNKQTQYF

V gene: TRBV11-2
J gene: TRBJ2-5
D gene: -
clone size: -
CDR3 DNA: TGTGCCAGCAGCTTAGTAGAGAGTGGGGGGACCCAGTACTTC
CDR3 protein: CASSLVESGGTQYF

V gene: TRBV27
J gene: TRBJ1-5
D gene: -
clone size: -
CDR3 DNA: TGTGCCAGCAGTTTTCAGACCTTACAGCCCCAGCATTTT
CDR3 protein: CASSFQTLQPQHF

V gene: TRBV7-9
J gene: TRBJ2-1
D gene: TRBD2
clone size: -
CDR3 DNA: TGTGCCAGCAGCCCCAGCGGGAGTCTTGAGCAGTTCTTC
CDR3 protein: CASSPSGSLEQFF

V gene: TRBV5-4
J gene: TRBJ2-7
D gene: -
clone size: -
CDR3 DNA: TGTGCCAGCGGCAACGGGAGTTCCTACGAGCAGTACTTC
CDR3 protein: CASGNGSSYEQYF

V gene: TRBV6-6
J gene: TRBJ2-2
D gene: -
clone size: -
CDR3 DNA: TGTGCCAGCAGTCCCCCCCCCGGGGAGCTGTTTTTT
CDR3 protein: CASSPPPGELFF

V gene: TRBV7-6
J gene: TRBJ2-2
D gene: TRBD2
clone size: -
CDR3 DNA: TGTGCCAGCAGCTTAGTCATACTAGCGGGAGGTCGGACCGGGGAGCTGTTTTTT
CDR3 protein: CASSLVILAGGRTGELFF

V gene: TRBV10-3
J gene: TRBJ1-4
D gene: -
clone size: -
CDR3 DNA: TGTGCCATCAGTGACCCGACAGACGGAAAACTGTTTTTT
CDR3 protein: CAISDPTDGKLFF

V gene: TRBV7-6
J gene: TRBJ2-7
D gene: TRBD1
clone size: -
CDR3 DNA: TGTGCCAGCAGTAAACCTCCGGGACAGACCCTAGGAGAGCAGTACTTC
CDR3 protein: CASSKPPGQTLGEQYF

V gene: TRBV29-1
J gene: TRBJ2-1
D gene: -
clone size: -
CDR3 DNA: TGCAGCGTTGAAGAGTTACCTCAGAGGGAGTCCCCGTTCTTC
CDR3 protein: CSVEELPQRESPFF

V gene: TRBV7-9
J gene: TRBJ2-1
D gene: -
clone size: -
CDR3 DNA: TGTGCCAGCAGGCCCCTTGGGGACCCCGCCTTCAATGAGCAGTTCTTC
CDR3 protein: CASRPLGDPAFNEQFF

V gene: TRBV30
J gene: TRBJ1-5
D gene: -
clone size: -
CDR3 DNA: TGTGCCTGGAGTGGACAGGCACATCAGCCCCAGCATTTT
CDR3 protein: CAWSGQAHQPQHF

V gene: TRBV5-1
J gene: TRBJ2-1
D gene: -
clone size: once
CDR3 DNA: TGCGCCAGCAGCGAGGCAGGGACCGTGAATGAGCAGTTCTTC
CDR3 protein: CASSEAGTVNEQFF

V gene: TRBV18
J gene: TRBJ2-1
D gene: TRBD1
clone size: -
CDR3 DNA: TGTGCCAGCTCACCACCGTGGGACAGGTACGACAATGAGCAGTTCTTC
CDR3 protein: CASSPPWDRYDNEQFF

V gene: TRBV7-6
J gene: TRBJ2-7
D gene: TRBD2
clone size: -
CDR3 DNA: TGTGCCAGCAGCTTATTAGCGGGAGCGAACGAGCAGTACTTC
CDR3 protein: CASSLLAGANEQYF

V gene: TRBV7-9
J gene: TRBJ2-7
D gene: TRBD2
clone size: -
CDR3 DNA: TGTGCCAGCAGCTTATCTAGCGGGAGATCCAAGCTGAACTACGAGCAGTACTTC
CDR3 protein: CASSLSSGRSKLNYEQYF

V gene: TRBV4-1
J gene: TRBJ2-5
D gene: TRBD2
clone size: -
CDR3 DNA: TGCGCCAGCAGTAGTGGGAGGGCTGGGTTGGAGACCCAGTACTTC
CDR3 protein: CASSSGRAGLETQYF

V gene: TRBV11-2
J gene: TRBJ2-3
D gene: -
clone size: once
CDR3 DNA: TGTGCCAGCAGCTCCTGGGAGAACACAGATACGCAGTATTTT
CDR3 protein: CASSSWENTDTQYF

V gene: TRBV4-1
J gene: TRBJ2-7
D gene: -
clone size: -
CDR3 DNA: TGCGCCAGCAGCCAAGTCACTTCTACCTACGAGCAGTACTTC
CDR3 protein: CASSQVTSTYEQYF

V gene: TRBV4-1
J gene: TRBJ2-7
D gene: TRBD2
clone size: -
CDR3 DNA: TGCGCCAGCAGCCAAGGGCCCGTAGCGGGAGACTACGAGCAGTACTTC
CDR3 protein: CASSQGPVAGDYEQYF

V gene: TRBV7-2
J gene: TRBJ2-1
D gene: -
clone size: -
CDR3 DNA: TGTGCCAGCAACCAGCAAGCGGCCCGAGATAACAATGAGCAGTTCTTC
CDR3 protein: CASNQQAARDNNEQFF

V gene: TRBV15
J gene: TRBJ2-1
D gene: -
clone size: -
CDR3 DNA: TGTGCCACCAGCAGAGCTAACAGGGCATACAATGAGCAGTTCTTC
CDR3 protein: CATSRANRAYNEQFF

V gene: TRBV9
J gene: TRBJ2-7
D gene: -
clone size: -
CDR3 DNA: TGTGCCAGCAGAGCTGGGACAAACTACGAGCAGTACTTC
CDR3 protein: CASRAGTNYEQYF

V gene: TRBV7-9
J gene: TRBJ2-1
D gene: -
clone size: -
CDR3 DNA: TGTGCCAGCAGGTCAATATTACGGGACATTTCAGCTGAGCAGTTCTTC
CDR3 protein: CASRSILRDISAEQFF

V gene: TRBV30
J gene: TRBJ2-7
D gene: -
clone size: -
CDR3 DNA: TGTGCCTGGAGTGTCCTAGGGGTCGACTACGAGCAGTACTTC
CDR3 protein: CAWSVLGVDYEQYF

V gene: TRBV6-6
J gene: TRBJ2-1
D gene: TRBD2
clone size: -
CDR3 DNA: TGTGCCAGCAGTTACTCGATACTAGCGGGAGGTGAGCAGTTCTTC
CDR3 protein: CASSYSILAGGEQFF

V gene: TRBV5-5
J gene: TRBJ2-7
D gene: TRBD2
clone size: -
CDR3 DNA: TGTGCCAGCAGCCCCGGGTGGGGCGGGGGGGCCTACGAGCAGTACTTC
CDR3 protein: CASSPGWGGGAYEQYF

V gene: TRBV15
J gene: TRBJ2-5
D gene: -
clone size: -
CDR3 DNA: TGTGCCACCAGCAGAGCTACCGTCTATGGGGGGGCGCCCCAGGAGACCCAGTACTTC
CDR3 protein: CATSRATVYGGAPQETQYF

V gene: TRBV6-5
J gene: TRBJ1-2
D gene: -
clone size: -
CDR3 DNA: TGTGCCAGCAGTTTCTCATCGGGAGGCTACACCTTC
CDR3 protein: CASSFSSGGYTF

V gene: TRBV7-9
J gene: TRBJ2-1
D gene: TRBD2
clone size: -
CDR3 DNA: TGTGCCAGCAGCTTAGCGGCGGGAGGTAACAATGAGCAGTTCTTC
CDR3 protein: CASSLAAGGNNEQFF

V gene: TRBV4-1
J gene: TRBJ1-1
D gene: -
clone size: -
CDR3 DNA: TGCGCCAGCAGCCTTGCCGGGACACAGATTGGTACTTTCTTT
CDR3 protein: CASSLAGTQIGTFF

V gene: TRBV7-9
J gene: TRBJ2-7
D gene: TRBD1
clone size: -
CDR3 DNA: TGTGCCAGCAGCTTAGCTGGAGACAGGGCATCCTACGAGCAGTACTTC
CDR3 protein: CASSLAGDRASYEQYF

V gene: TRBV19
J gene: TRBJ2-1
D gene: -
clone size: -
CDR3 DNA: TGTGCCAGCCATTCCGGGGTTTGGAATGAGCAGTTCTTC
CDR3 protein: CASHSGVWNEQFF

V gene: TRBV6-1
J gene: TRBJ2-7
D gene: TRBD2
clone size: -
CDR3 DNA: TGTGCCAGCAGTGAAAGGGCTAGCGGGAGTTACGAGCAGTACTTC
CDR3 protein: CASSERASGSYEQYF

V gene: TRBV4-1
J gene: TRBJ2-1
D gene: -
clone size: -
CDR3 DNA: TGCGCCAGCAGCCGTGGTTGGTTACAGGGCAACATCGGGACGCAGTTCTTC
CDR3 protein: CASSRGWLQGNIGTQFF

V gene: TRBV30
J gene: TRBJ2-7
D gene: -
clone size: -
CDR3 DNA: TGTGCCTGGAGTGTGGGAGGATCCTACGAGCAGTACTTC
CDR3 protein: CAWSVGGSYEQYF

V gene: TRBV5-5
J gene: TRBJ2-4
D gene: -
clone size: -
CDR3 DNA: TGTGCCAGCAGCTCGGACGACACGGCCAAAAACATTCAGTACTTC
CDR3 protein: CASSSDDTAKNIQYF

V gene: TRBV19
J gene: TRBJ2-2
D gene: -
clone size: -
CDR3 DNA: TGTGCCACCATACAGGGCGCCGGGGAGCTGTTTTTT
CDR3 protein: CATIQGAGELFF